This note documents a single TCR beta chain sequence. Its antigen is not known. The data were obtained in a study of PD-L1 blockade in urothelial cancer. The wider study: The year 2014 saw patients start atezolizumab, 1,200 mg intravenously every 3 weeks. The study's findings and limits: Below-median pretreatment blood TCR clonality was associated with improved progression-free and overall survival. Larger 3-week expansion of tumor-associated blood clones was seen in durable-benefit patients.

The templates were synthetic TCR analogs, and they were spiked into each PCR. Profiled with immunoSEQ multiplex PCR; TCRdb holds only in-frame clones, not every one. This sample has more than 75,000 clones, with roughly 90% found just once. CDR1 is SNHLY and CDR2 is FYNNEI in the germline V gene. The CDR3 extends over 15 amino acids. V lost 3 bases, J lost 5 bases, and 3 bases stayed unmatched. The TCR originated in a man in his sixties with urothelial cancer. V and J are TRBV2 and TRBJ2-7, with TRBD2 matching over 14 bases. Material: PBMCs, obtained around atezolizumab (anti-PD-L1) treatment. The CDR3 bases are TGTGCCAGCAGTGAGGGGACTAGCGGGGGCCACGAGCAGTACTTC. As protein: CASSEGTSGGHEQYF.